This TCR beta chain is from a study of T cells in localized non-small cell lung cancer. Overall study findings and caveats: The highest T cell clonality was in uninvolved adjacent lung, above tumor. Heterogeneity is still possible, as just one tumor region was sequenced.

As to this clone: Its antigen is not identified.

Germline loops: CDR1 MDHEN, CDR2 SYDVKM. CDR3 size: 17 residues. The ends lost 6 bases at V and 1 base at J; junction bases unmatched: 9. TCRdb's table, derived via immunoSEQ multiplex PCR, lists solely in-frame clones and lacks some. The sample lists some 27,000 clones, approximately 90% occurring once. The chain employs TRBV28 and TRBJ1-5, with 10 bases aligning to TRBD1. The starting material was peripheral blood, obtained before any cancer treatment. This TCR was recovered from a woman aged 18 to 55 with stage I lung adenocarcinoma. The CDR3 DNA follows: TGTGCCAGCAGATCGGACAGGGGGGAATTCAGCAATCAGCCCCAGCATTTT. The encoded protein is CASRSDRGEFSNQPQHF. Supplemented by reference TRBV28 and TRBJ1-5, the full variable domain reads DVKVTQSSRYLVKRTGEKVFLECVQDMDHENMFWYRQDPGLGLRLIYFSYDVKMKEKGDIPEGYSVSREKKERFSLILESASTNQTSMYLCASRSDRGEFSNQPQHFGDGTRLSIL.